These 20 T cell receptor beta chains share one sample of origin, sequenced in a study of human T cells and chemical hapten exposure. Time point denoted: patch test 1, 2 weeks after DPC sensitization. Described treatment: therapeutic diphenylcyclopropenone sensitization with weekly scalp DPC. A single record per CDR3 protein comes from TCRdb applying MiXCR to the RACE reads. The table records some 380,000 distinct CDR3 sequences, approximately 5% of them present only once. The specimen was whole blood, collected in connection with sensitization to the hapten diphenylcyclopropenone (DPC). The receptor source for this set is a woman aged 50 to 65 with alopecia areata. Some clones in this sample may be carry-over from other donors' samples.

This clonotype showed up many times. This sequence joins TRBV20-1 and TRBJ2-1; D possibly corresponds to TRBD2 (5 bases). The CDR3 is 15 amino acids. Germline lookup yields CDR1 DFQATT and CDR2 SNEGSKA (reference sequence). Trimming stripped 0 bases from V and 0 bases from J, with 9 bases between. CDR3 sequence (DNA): TGCAGTGCTAGAGAAACGGGGAGCTCCTACAATGAGCAGTTCTTC. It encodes CSARETGSSYNEQFF.

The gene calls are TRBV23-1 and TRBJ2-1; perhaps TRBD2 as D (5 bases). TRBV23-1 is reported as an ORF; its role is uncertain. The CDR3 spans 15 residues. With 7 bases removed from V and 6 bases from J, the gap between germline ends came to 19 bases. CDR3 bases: TGCGCCAGCACTCCAGTCGTGGAGGATCGCAATGAGCAGTTCTTC. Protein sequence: CASTPVVEDRNEQFF.

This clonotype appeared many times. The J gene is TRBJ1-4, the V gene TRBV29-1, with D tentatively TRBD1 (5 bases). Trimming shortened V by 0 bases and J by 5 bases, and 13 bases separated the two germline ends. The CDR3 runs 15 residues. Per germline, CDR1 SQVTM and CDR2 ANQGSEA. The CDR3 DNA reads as TGCAGCGTTGAAGATCGGGACGGGGTGAATGAAAAACTGTTTTTT. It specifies CSVEDRDGVNEKLFF.

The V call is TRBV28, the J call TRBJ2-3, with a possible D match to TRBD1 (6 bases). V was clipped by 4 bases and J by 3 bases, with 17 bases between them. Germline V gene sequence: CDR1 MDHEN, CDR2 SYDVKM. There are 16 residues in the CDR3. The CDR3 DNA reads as TGTGCCAGCAGTTGGGGACAAACAGCCGGTACAGATACGCAGTATTTT. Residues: CASSWGQTAGTDTQYF.

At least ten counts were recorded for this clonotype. DNA for the CDR3: TGTGCCAGCAGTTTCTCTTCCTATAATTCACCCCTCCACTTT. Translating it yields CASSFSSYNSPLHF. V and J are TRBV27 and TRBJ1-6; no firm D call. Germline loops: CDR1 MNHEY, CDR2 SMNVEV (reference sequence). CDR3 length equals 14 residues. V was clipped by 3 bases and J by 1 base, with 4 bases between them.

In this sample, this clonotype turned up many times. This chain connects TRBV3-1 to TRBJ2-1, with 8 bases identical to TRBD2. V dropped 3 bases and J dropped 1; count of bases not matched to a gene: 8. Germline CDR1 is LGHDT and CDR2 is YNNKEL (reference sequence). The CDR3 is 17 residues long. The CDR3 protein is CASSQSTPGGSYNEQFF. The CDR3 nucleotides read TGTGCCAGCAGCCAGTCGACCCCGGGGGGGTCCTACAATGAGCAGTTCTTC.

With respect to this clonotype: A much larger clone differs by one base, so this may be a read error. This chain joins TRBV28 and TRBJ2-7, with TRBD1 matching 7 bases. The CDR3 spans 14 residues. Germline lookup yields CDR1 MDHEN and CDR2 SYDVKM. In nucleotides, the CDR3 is TGTGCCAGCAGTCATGGGGACAGAGGGTACGGGCAGTACTTC. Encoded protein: CASSHGDRGYGQYF.

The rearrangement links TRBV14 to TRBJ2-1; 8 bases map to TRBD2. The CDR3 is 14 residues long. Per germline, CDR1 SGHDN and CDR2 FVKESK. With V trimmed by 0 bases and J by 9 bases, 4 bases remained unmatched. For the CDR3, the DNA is TGTGCCAGCAGCCAAGATCGGGGGGGCGGTGAGCAGTTCTTC. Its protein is CASSQDRGGGEQFF.

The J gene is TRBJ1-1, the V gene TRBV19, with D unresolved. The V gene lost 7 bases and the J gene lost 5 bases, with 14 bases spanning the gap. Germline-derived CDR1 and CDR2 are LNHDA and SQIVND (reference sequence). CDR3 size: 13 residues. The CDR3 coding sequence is TGTGCCAGTACCACGCGGGGTGGGACTGAAGCTTTCTTT. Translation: CASTTRGGTEAFF.

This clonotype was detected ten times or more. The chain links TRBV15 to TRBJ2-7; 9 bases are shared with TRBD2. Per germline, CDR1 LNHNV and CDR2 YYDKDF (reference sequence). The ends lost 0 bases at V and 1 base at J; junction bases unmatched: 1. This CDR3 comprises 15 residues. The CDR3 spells CATSREAGGSYEQYF. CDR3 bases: TGTGCCACCAGCAGAGAAGCGGGAGGATCCTACGAGCAGTACTTC.

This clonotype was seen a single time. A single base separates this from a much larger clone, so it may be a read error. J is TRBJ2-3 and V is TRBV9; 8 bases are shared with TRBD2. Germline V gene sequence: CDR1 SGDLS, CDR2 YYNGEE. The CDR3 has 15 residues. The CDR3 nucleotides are TGTGACAGCGATCGGGGGGGCCGAGAAGGAGATACGCAGTATTTT. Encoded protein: CDSDRGGREGDTQYF.

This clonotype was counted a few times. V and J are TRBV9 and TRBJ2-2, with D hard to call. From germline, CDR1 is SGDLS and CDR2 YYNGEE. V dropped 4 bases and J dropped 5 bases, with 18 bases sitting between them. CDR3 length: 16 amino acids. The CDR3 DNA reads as TGTGCCAGCAGCAGAAGTAGTCGGGTTGATACCGGGGAGCTGTTTTTT. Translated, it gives CASSRSSRVDTGELFF.

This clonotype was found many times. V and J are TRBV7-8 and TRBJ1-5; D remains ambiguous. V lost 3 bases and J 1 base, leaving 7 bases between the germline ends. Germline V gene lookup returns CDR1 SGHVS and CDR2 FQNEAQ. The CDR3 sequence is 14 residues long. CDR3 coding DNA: TGTGCCAGCAGCTTGGGTTGGAGCAATCAGCCCCAGCATTTT. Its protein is CASSLGWSNQPQHF.

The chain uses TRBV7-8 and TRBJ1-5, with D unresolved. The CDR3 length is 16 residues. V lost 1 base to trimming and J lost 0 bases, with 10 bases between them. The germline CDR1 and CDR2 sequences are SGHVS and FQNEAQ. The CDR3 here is CASSLGSWGSNQPQHF. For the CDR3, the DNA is TGTGCCAGCAGCTTAGGGTCATGGGGTAGCAATCAGCCCCAGCATTTT.

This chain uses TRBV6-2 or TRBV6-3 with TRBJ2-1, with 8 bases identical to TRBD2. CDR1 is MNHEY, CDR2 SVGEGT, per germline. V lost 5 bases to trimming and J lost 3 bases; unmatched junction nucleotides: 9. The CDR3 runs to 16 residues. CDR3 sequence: CASSLIAGSLYNEQFF. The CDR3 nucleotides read TGTGCCAGCAGTCTGATAGCGGGATCCCTCTACAATGAGCAGTTCTTC.

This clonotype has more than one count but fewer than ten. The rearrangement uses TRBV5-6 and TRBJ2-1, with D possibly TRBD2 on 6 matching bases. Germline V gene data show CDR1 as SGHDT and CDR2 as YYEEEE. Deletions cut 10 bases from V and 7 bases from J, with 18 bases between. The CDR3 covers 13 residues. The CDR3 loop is CAGPGASRNEQFF. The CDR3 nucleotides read TGTGCCGGGCCGGGAGCTAGCCGAAATGAGCAGTTCTTC. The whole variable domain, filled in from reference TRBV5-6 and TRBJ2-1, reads DAGVTQSPTHLIKTRGQQVTLRCSPKSGHDTVSWYQQALGQGPQFIFQYYEEEERQRGNFPDRFSGHQFPNYSSELNVNALLLGDSALYLCAGPGASRNEQFFGPGTRLTVL.

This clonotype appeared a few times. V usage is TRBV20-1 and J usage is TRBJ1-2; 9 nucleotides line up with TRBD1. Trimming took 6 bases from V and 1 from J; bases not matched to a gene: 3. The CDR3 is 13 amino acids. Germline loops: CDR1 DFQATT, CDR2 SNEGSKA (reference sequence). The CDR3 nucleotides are TGCAGTGCGGGACAGGGAAATAACTATGGCTACACCTTC. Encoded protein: CSAGQGNNYGYTF.

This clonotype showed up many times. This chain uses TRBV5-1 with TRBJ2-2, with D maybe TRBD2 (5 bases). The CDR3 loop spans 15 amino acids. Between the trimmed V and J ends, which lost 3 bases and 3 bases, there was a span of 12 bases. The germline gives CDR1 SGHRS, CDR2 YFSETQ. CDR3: CASSSSGRDTGELFF. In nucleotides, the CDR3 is TGCGCCAGCAGCTCCTCCGGGCGGGACACCGGGGAGCTGTTTTTT.

The CDR3 nucleotides read TGTGCCACCAGTGGCCTGACTAGCGGGAGAGGAGATACGCAGTATTTT. Translation gives CATSGLTSGRGDTQYF. This chain uses TRBV24-1 with TRBJ2-3; TRBD2 agrees at 12 bases. The CDR3 length is 16 residues. V was pared by 5 bases and J by 5 bases, with 7 bases of the junction left unmatched. Germline values: CDR1 KGHDR, CDR2 SFDVKD.

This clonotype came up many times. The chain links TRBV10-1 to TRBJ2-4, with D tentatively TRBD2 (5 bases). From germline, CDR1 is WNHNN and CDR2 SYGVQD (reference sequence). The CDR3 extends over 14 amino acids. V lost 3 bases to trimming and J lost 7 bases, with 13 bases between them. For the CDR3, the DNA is TGCGCCAGCAGTGATCCTAGCTTTAGGAACATTCAGTACTTC. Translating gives CASSDPSFRNIQYF.